Listed here is a single TCR beta chain. Its antigen target is currently unknown. No base-level quality is on record; no much larger clone is a single base apart. The cohort was made up of around 720 healthy bone marrow donors. All cohort members were sampled while nominally healthy, although unrecorded immune exposures were likely present. The donor tested CMV seronegative and was one of the 352 seronegative cohort members. A peripheral blood sample was collected from each donor, and TCR beta sequencing was performed on peripheral blood mononuclear cells. The Qiagen DNeasy Blood Extraction Kit was used to extract genomic DNA from the blood cell samples. This entry is derived from a study of cytomegalovirus exposure and HLA in healthy donors (dated by TCRdb to the late 2010s). Context from the whole study: According to an earlier analysis of around 600 of the donors, about 179 million T cells yielded over 90 million unique TCR beta sequences and about 280 Gb of sequence data. Genome-wide SNP genotypes for about 55% of the roughly 670 donors were used in a later genetic analysis, which treated that subset as a discovery cohort. An early release covering roughly 640 HLA-typed donors comprised around 300 gigabases of sequencing data and 85 million to 100 million unique TCR sequences. Typing coverage differed by locus: A, B, C, DRB1 and DQB1 were typed in about 629-640 donors, DQA1 in around 500, DPA1 in 600 to 610, and DPB1 in 450 to 480. In a later analysis, previously published TCR beta repertoires from hundreds of donors were re-analyzed and high-resolution HLA genotyping was added so that TCR occurrence patterns could be studied. Donor age, sex, ethnicity and CMV serostatus were collected together with the repertoire data. To predict cytomegalovirus infection status, the study brought together high-throughput TCR immunosequencing, statistical association of individual TCRs with disease status, and machine learning. The study aimed to test whether cataloging public T cell receptors could reveal signatures of past pathogen exposure. Every discovery cohort repertoire had been produced on one sequencing platform. On average, roughly 200,000 unique TCR beta nucleotide sequences were sequenced per donor among about 400 genotyped donors of the cohort, with roughly 20% of those sequences being non-productive. Besides the first cohort of 500 to 700 subjects, a separate validation cohort made up of around 120 different subjects was used. The genetic ancestry cluster associated with self-reported Caucasian donors included around 76% of the 398 genotyped donors. Rather than using new phenotypic data, the later analysis identified candidate immune exposures from TCR beta sequences and from how often those sequences occurred across donors. To decide whether each TCR beta V gene segment behaved as functional or pseudogenic, an earlier analysis of nearly 600 of the donors relied on high-throughput TCR beta sequencing. Because of strong linkage in the cohort, 4 to 6 DR-DQ haplotypes were treated as single units for association and clustering. The T cell repertoires of about 700 subjects were profiled by immunosequencing and related to cytomegalovirus serostatus. Class I and class II HLA loci were covered by the typing at four-digit resolution.

General study outcomes and caveats: The sequencing pipeline was judged likely to have produced a cluster of highly shared sequence variants as a technical artifact. In an earlier analysis of about 550 of the donors, most TCR beta V segments were observed in productive rearrangements about 90% or about 30% of the time, broadly matching IMGT annotations. Compared with the approximately 720-donor mean, donors in an Asian-associated ancestry cluster had fewer N-insertions in productive TCRs, according to a later genetic analysis. When HLA alleles, especially DR and DQ, strongly co-occurred, attributing TCR associations to individual alleles was difficult. Most CMV-associated TCR beta chains appeared to be HLA-restricted in a later analysis, and the HLA associations seemed to be driven largely by CMV exposure. In a later analysis, around 17,000 TCR beta sequences were associated with specific HLA alleles at a false discovery rate of 0.05. A later analysis found that TCR association rates varied across HLA loci, with DRB1 alleles showing the most associated TCRs and HLA-C alleles the fewest. Compared with equally common non-associated chains, HLA-associated TCR beta chains in a later analysis were more clonally expanded and had lower generation probabilities. V-gene and J-gene trimming of TCR beta chains was associated with a missense DCLRE1C variant in a later genetic analysis, and the association was replicated in an independent cohort. In vitro tests confirmed that a few of the cytomegalovirus-associated TCR beta chains recognize cytomegalovirus antigens. Cytomegalovirus status was reported to be diagnosed by the classifier with high specificity and sensitivity in both the original and validation cohorts. According to a later analysis, parvovirus B19, influenza, CMV and Epstein-Barr virus appeared linked to several top co-occurrence clusters. Linkage disequilibrium might explain the correlated functional status among segregating V segments, but an unknown experimental factor could not be ruled out. CMV serostatus was the only immune exposure information available for the cohort. A further reported finding was that TCR beta sequences accurately predicted the HLA-A and HLA-B alleles for most subjects in the first cohort. In this cohort, only TCR beta chains were sequenced, and detectable features were limited by the absence of alpha or paired-chain data. Because HLA typing was missing for some donors at each locus, association tests included only the typed subset. Sequencing depth was assumed to be roughly uniform across donors in the presence/absence analyses, though that assumption may not hold. Most TCR sequences were seen in very few donors, while some public TCRs were found in many individuals. The authors suggested that the approach could potentially be extended to other disease states and immunological phenotypes. Some IMGT-functional V segments, including TRBV6-2 and TRBV6-3, could not be told apart with the 87-base-pair reads, so those segments were excluded. Because counts were too low, 15 to 20 rarely observed V segments, including chromosome 9 orphons, were excluded from the earlier analysis of about 500 of the donors. The study gave a list of some 150 TCR beta chains associated with cytomegalovirus.

The method was the immunoSEQ multiplex PCR assay. A mixture of 60 forward primers for TCR Vbeta segments and 13 reverse primers for TCR Jbeta segments was used in the multiplex PCR. Amplification of the CDR3 region of rearranged TCR beta genes was performed with a multiplex PCR assay on genomic DNA. On the Illumina HiSeq System, the amplified TCR beta libraries were sequenced as 87-base-pair reads. The source study handled its data this way. In a later analysis, approximately 74 million unique TCR beta chains were counted across the roughly 670 repertoires, and roughly 9.9 million of these chains were shared by at least two donors. A nearest-neighbor algorithm error-corrected the raw reads and collapsed the reads into unique sequences, merging closely related sequences to remove PCR and sequencing errors. To assign V, D and J gene segments, CDR3 sequences were aligned to IMGT reference sequences. For a sequence to be retained, a match of at least six nucleotides to both a V gene segment and a J gene segment was required. A rearrangement counted as productive if the CDR3 had no stop codons and remained in frame with V and J, and every other rearrangement counted as non-productive. Following IMGT convention, CDR3 was defined as the stretch from the second conserved V-encoded cysteine to the conserved J-encoded phenylalanine. The earlier analysis of 500 to 750 of the donors excluded any sequence lacking an unambiguous match to a single V gene segment. In an earlier analysis of some 590 of the donors, V segments were called functional above 56.7% productive rearrangements and were called segregating when the between-donor standard deviation exceeded 5%. A statistical classification framework was built to diagnose cytomegalovirus status from the catalog of TCR beta chain sequences. V and J gene assignment, in a later analysis, came from comparing TCR nucleotide sequences with IMGT/GENE-DB human TR gene sequences. The TCRdist pipeline was used in a later analysis to assign CDR3 sequences and most-parsimonious VDJ recombination scenarios. In a later analysis, each TCR beta chain was defined by its CDR3 amino acid sequence together with its V-gene family, and reads without a unique V-gene family were excluded. To address suspected cross-contamination and a sequencing artifact, a later analysis removed approximately 590 highly shared, low-generation-probability nucleotide sequences. For each public chain, a later analysis derived a clonal expansion index from normalized ranks of inferred template counts within each repertoire. In a later analysis, generation probabilities were computed using a VDJ recombination model fitted to out-of-frame rearrangements, and the results were checked against IGoR. In a later analysis, hypergeometric tests were used to score TCR-TCR, TCR-HLA and TCR-CMV co-occurrence, with a repertoire-size bias correction applied to TCR pairs. A later analysis estimated false discovery rates by permuting HLA or CMV assignments 20 times. In a later analysis, co-occurring TCRs were grouped using DBSCAN, and TCRdist sequence similarity was added for clustering within HLA-allele-positive subsets. Co-occurrence clustering excluded repertoires with fewer than 30,000 or more than 120,000 public chains, plus five with anomalous nucleotide sharing. TCRdb mirrors the immuneACCESS table, restricted to in-frame sequences. Some clones are absent from its copies; in checked studies, under half trace to an unresolved V gene, and the reason for the others is unknown. That table gives V, J and clone size, and the DNA gave D and trimming. This sample gives over 150,000 clones in total; 70% to 85% of them show up just once. The top ten clonotypes cover about 2% of the sample.

CDR1 and CDR2 (SGHAT, FQDESV) derive from the germline V gene (reference sequence). The CDR3 measures 13 amino acids from cysteine to phenylalanine. Only the CDR3 DNA is retained, 39 bases long and in frame from the first base. Trimming at the junction amounts to 1 base on V and 7 bases on J, and the germline ends lie 10 bases apart. This clonotype was sampled from a young man in good health and CMV-seronegative. Here the chain combines TRBV11-1 and TRBJ1-1; a confident D gene designation cannot be given. Sequenced sample: PBMCs. The CDR3 amino acid sequence is: CASSLGASLEAFF. In nucleotide form, the sequence is TGTGCCAGCAGCTTAGGAGCCTCCCTTGAAGCTTTCTTT.